This T cell receptor (beta chain) comes out of a study of identical twins. The study's findings and limits: The study reached conclusions through statistical analysis that was cross-sectional, not following the same donors.

TCRdb re-called the 5' RACE reads with MiXCR, one entry per CDR3 protein. This table holds 1.5 million to 2 million distinct CDR3 sequences, less than 35% found once. Everyone who gave samples was a healthy Caucasian. This clonotype has only one observation. What it recognizes is unknown. The sequence came from a newborn girl in good health. The specimen was cord blood.

The chain's CDR3 is CSARVGGATYEQYF. The CDR3 coding sequence is TGCAGTGCTAGAGTGGGGGGCGCAACCTACGAGCAGTACTTC. The chain is built from TRBV20-1 and TRBJ2-5; D may match TRBD1 or TRBD2 (6 bases each). The J call may not be correct, given that the DNA end is closer to TRBJ2-7. Germline lookup yields CDR1 DFQATT and CDR2 SNEGSKA (reference sequence). The CDR3 is 14 amino acids.